These T cell receptor beta chains were read from a single sample in a study of early T cells in non-severe SARS-CoV-2 infection. MiXCR, run by TCRdb on the 5' RACE reads, gives a single entry per CDR3 protein. Among 55,000 to 75,000 distinct CDR3 sequences listed, 7% to 8% were seen once. Sequencing used whole blood. The receptors were gathered from an adult who was a healthcare worker with PCR-confirmed SARS-CoV-2 infection or an uninfected control (not recorded which). Each CDR3 is given with its conserved first and last residue. A D gene is named only where the DNA matches it firmly. Not all rows give a size; the values are once, few, many and, for expanded clones, a class.

clone_size: many; v_call: TRBV19; d_call: .; j_call: TRBJ2-1; cdr3_nt: TGTGCCAGTAGTATTGGACTATGGAATGAGCAGTTCTTC; cdr3_aa: CASSIGLWNEQFF
clone_size: many; v_call: TRBV6-4; d_call: .; j_call: TRBJ2-1; cdr3_nt: TGTGCCAGCAGTGACTCGGAGGGAGCTAATGAGCAGTTCTTC; cdr3_aa: CASSDSEGANEQFF
clone_size: few; v_call: TRBV7-9; d_call: .; j_call: TRBJ1-3; cdr3_nt: TGTGCCAGCAGCCCCGCGGGGCGGACGAAGAATGGAAACACCATATATTTT; cdr3_aa: CASSPAGRTKNGNTIYF
clone_size: .; v_call: TRBV11-2; d_call: .; j_call: TRBJ2-6; cdr3_nt: TGTGCCACTCGGCTCTTGGGGGCCAACGTCCTGACTTTC; cdr3_aa: CATRLLGANVLTF
clone_size: many; v_call: TRBV30; d_call: .; j_call: TRBJ2-1; cdr3_nt: TGTGCCTGGAGTGTAATCGGGGGATCTGAGCAGTTCTTC; cdr3_aa: CAWSVIGGSEQFF
clone_size: many; v_call: TRBV5-4; d_call: TRBD1; j_call: TRBJ2-5; cdr3_nt: TGTGCCAGCAGCTTGCAGGGGGCTGAGACCCAGTACTTC; cdr3_aa: CASSLQGAETQYF
clone_size: few; v_call: TRBV5-6; d_call: TRBD2; j_call: TRBJ2-2; cdr3_nt: TGTGCCAGCAGCTTGAGACTAGCGGGAGTTGCCGGGGAGCTGTTTTTT; cdr3_aa: CASSLRLAGVAGELFF
clone_size: few; v_call: TRBV12-3/TRBV12-4; d_call: TRBD2; j_call: TRBJ2-3; cdr3_nt: TGTGCCAGCAGTTTCCGACTAGCGGGAGGACTGATAGATACGCAGTATTTT; cdr3_aa: CASSFRLAGGLIDTQYF
clone_size: many; v_call: TRBV2; d_call: .; j_call: TRBJ2-2; cdr3_nt: TGTGCCAGCAGTGCGGGGACGAACACCGGGGAGCTGTTTTTT; cdr3_aa: CASSAGTNTGELFF
clone_size: few; v_call: TRBV5-1; d_call: .; j_call: TRBJ2-6; cdr3_nt: TGCGCCAGCAGCATGACAAGCTCTGGGGCCAACGTCCTGACTTTC; cdr3_aa: CASSMTSSGANVLTF
clone_size: few; v_call: TRBV29-1; d_call: TRBD1; j_call: TRBJ2-2; cdr3_nt: TGCAGCGTCCTCTTTAAGCGGACAGGGAACACCGGGGAGCTGTTTTTT; cdr3_aa: CSVLFKRTGNTGELFF
clone_size: few; v_call: TRBV14; d_call: TRBD1; j_call: TRBJ2-7; cdr3_nt: TGTGCCAGCAGCGTACGGGACAGTCCCCCCTACGAGCAGTACTTC; cdr3_aa: CASSVRDSPPYEQYF
clone_size: .; v_call: TRBV28; d_call: TRBD1; j_call: TRBJ2-2; cdr3_nt: TGTGCCAGCCGGGACAGTCGTTATACCGGGGAGCTGTTTTTT; cdr3_aa: CASRDSRYTGELFF
clone_size: few; v_call: TRBV20-1; d_call: .; j_call: TRBJ2-7; cdr3_nt: TGCAGTGCTATCACCGGGGCCTCGGGGAACGAGCAGTACTTC; cdr3_aa: CSAITGASGNEQYF
clone_size: few; v_call: TRBV7-9; d_call: .; j_call: TRBJ1-3; cdr3_nt: TGTGCCAGCACCCTGGGGGAGTCTGGAAACACCATATATTTT; cdr3_aa: CASTLGESGNTIYF
clone_size: few; v_call: TRBV5-6; d_call: .; j_call: TRBJ2-7; cdr3_nt: TGTGCCAGCAACACCAGGAGTGGCAGATCCTACGAGCAGTACTTC; cdr3_aa: CASNTRSGRSYEQYF
clone_size: .; v_call: TRBV3-1; d_call: .; j_call: TRBJ2-5; cdr3_nt: TGTGCCAGCAGCCAAATCGTATCTGTCGAGACCCAGTACTTC; cdr3_aa: CASSQIVSVETQYF
clone_size: few; v_call: TRBV29-1; d_call: .; j_call: TRBJ2-3; cdr3_nt: TGCAGCGTTTGCTCCTTTCAGGCGGCTACGCAGTATTTT; cdr3_aa: CSVCSFQAATQYF
clone_size: .; v_call: TRBV5-1; d_call: .; j_call: TRBJ2-1; cdr3_nt: TGCGCCAGCAGCTCCCCAGGGTCTCCAGAGCAGTTCTTC; cdr3_aa: CASSSPGSPEQFF
clone_size: many; v_call: TRBV3-1; d_call: .; j_call: TRBJ2-1; cdr3_nt: TGTGCCAGCAGCCGGGACTACAATGAGCAGTTCTTC; cdr3_aa: CASSRDYNEQFF
clone_size: few; v_call: TRBV7-2; d_call: .; j_call: TRBJ2-3; cdr3_nt: TGTGCCAGCAGCCCCGGGGGACTCTTCGGTGCAGATACGCAGTATTTT; cdr3_aa: CASSPGGLFGADTQYF
clone_size: many; v_call: TRBV5-4; d_call: TRBD2; j_call: TRBJ2-7; cdr3_nt: TGTGCCAGCAGCTTGCGGGCGGGACTAGCGGCCGAGCAGTACTTC; cdr3_aa: CASSLRAGLAAEQYF
clone_size: few; v_call: TRBV6-6; d_call: TRBD1; j_call: TRBJ2-2; cdr3_nt: TGTGCCAGCAGTCGTAGGGGACAGGGGGCTATGAACACCGGGGAGCTGTTTTTT; cdr3_aa: CASSRRGQGAMNTGELFF
clone_size: .; v_call: TRBV11-2; d_call: TRBD2; j_call: TRBJ2-5; cdr3_nt: TGTGCCAGCAGCTCAAGGACTAGCGGGGGTGAGACCCAGTACTTC; cdr3_aa: CASSSRTSGGETQYF
clone_size: .; v_call: TRBV5-8; d_call: .; j_call: TRBJ1-1; cdr3_nt: TGTGCCAGCAGCTTGGGGCGGCACACTGAAGCTTTCTTT; cdr3_aa: CASSLGRHTEAFF
clone_size: many; v_call: TRBV11-2; d_call: TRBD2; j_call: TRBJ2-3; cdr3_nt: TGTGCCAGCAGCTCAAGGGGAACTAGCGGGAGCACAGATACGCAGTATTTT; cdr3_aa: CASSSRGTSGSTDTQYF
clone_size: .; v_call: TRBV5-1; d_call: .; j_call: TRBJ2-1; cdr3_nt: TGCGCCAGCAGCTCGGGGGACGACTACCTTAATGAGCAGTTCTTC; cdr3_aa: CASSSGDDYLNEQFF
clone_size: many; v_call: TRBV10-3; d_call: .; j_call: TRBJ1-2; cdr3_nt: TGTGCCATCAGTGAGTCGGGGAGGAACTATGGCTACACCTTC; cdr3_aa: CAISESGRNYGYTF
clone_size: .; v_call: TRBV28; d_call: .; j_call: TRBJ2-5; cdr3_nt: TGTGCCAGCTTTTTAGCAGCGTTACAAGAGACCCAGTACTTC; cdr3_aa: CASFLAALQETQYF
clone_size: many; v_call: TRBV7-7; d_call: .; j_call: TRBJ2-2; cdr3_nt: TGTGCCAGCAGCCAGAAACACACCGGGGAGCTGTTTTTT; cdr3_aa: CASSQKHTGELFF
clone_size: few; v_call: TRBV12-3/TRBV12-4; d_call: .; j_call: TRBJ1-1; cdr3_nt: TGTGCCAGCAGTGATCTTCTGGGGAGGAAGGACACTGAAGCTTTCTTT; cdr3_aa: CASSDLLGRKDTEAFF
clone_size: many; v_call: TRBV7-8; d_call: TRBD2; j_call: TRBJ2-5; cdr3_nt: TGTGCCAGCAGCCGTCGGACTAGCGGGAGGCAGGAGACCCAGTACTTC; cdr3_aa: CASSRRTSGRQETQYF
clone_size: few; v_call: TRBV30; d_call: .; j_call: TRBJ1-1; cdr3_nt: TGTGCCTGGAGAGGCTGGGAAGCTTTCTTT; cdr3_aa: CAWRGWEAFF
clone_size: many; v_call: TRBV5-1; d_call: .; j_call: TRBJ1-1; cdr3_nt: TGCGCCAGCACCCCGACAGAACCTTGGACTGAAGCTTTCTTT; cdr3_aa: CASTPTEPWTEAFF
clone_size: many; v_call: TRBV20-1; d_call: .; j_call: TRBJ2-7; cdr3_nt: TGCAGTGCTAGTTATCTCAACAGGGCAAACGAGCAGTACTTC; cdr3_aa: CSASYLNRANEQYF
clone_size: many; v_call: TRBV20-1; d_call: .; j_call: TRBJ1-1; cdr3_nt: TGCAGTGCCGTACCCGCCGGGGTATGGGACACTGAAGCTTTCTTT; cdr3_aa: CSAVPAGVWDTEAFF
clone_size: many; v_call: TRBV20-1; d_call: TRBD2; j_call: TRBJ2-5; cdr3_nt: TGCAGTGCGAGGTCCGGGACTACCCAAGAGACCCAGTACTTC; cdr3_aa: CSARSGTTQETQYF
clone_size: few; v_call: TRBV11-1; d_call: .; j_call: TRBJ2-2; cdr3_nt: TGTGCCAGCACGGGAGAGAAGAACACCGGGGAGCTGTTTTTT; cdr3_aa: CASTGEKNTGELFF
clone_size: many; v_call: TRBV7-3; d_call: .; j_call: TRBJ2-2; cdr3_nt: TGTGCCAGCAGCCCCGACGGGATGACGAACACCGGGGAGCTGTTTTTT; cdr3_aa: CASSPDGMTNTGELFF